The 29 T cell receptor beta chains presented below share a single source sample, sequenced in a study of T cells in Graves' hyperthyroidism and ophthalmopathy. The source material, RNA transcripts, was used to amplify TCR beta CDR3 regions. TCR CDR3 regions were first amplified by RT-PCR with HTBI primers. TCRdb processed the multiplex PCR reads anew with MiXCR; each CDR3 protein has one entry. The table has a few hundred thousand distinct CDR3 sequences, less than 20% seen once; the top ten hold roughly 7.3%. The sequenced sample consisted of blood. These receptor sequences come from a woman in her thirties with Graves' hyperthyroidism.

At least ten counts were recorded for this clonotype. The CDR3 reads CASSQSRAGGEQYF. For the CDR3, the DNA is TGTGCCAGCAGCCAGTCCCGGGCCGGGGGCGAGCAGTACTTC. The J gene is TRBJ2-7, the V gene TRBV3-1, with D perhaps TRBD2 (6 bases). Deletions cut 3 bases from V and 6 bases from J, with 15 bases between. Germline V CDR1 and CDR2: LGHDT, YNNKEL (reference sequence). This CDR3 has 14 amino acids.

The chain has TRBV6-1 and TRBJ2-7; 8 bases align to TRBD1. This CDR3 is built from 15 residues. Trimming at V came to 6 bases and at J to 2 bases, leaving 9 bases not matched to a gene. CDR1 is MNHNS, CDR2 SASEGT, per germline. The CDR3 sequence is CASSGTGLGPYEQYF. The DNA for the CDR3 is TGTGCCAGCAGCGGGACAGGTCTAGGACCCTACGAGCAGTACTTC.

This clonotype was picked up many times. V usage is TRBV7-2 and J usage is TRBJ2-3; D is ambiguous. Trimming pared 2 bases from V and 4 bases from J, leaving 13 bases between. The CDR3 runs 15 residues. CDR1 and CDR2 (germline): SGHTA, FQGNSA. CDR3 amino acids: CASSLNLGFSDTQYF. In nucleotides, the CDR3 is TGTGCCAGCAGCTTAAATCTCGGCTTTTCAGATACGCAGTATTTT.

In this sample, this clonotype turned up a few times. The rearrangement uses TRBV19 and TRBJ2-1, with D hard to call. The V end was cut by 7 bases, the J end by 6 bases, with 22 bases between. This CDR3 is built from 16 residues. Germline V gene lookup returns CDR1 LNHDA and CDR2 SQIVND (reference sequence). The CDR3 nucleotides are TGTGCCAGTAAAAAACACCCCGTGGAATCGAGCAATGAGCAGTTCTTC. It is translated as CASKKHPVESSNEQFF.

The chain joins TRBV5-1 to TRBJ2-5; 10 bases are shared with TRBD2. Trimming took 7 bases from V and 5 from J; bases not matched to a gene: 11. The CDR3 covers 15 residues. The germline V gene encodes CDR1 SGHRS and CDR2 YFSETQ. The CDR3 loop reads CASRGLAGDLETQYF. Here the CDR3 DNA reads TGCGCCAGCCGGGGGCTAGCGGGAGATTTGGAGACCCAGTACTTC.

This chain joins TRBV12-3 or TRBV12-4 and TRBJ2-7; TRBD1 matches 8 bases. J was trimmed by 7 bases and V by 5 bases; bases with no gene match: 7. This CDR3 comprises 13 residues. CDR3 protein: CASSGQGVWEQYF. In nucleotides, the CDR3 is TGTGCCAGCAGTGGACAGGGAGTTTGGGAGCAGTACTTC.

This clonotype occurred many times. The J gene is TRBJ2-7, the V gene TRBV5-6; 13 bases map to TRBD2. The CDR3 extends over 16 amino acids. Trimming at V came to 4 bases and at J to 5 bases, leaving 9 bases not matched to a gene. Germline CDR1 SGHDT, CDR2 YYEEEE. CDR3 amino acids: CASSGLAGDHLDEQYF. In DNA form, the CDR3 reads TGTGCCAGCAGCGGACTAGCGGGAGACCACCTTGACGAGCAGTACTTC. The entire variable domain, with the rest obtained from reference TRBV5-6 and TRBJ2-7, is as follows: DAGVTQSPTHLIKTRGQQVTLRCSPKSGHDTVSWYQQALGQGPQFIFQYYEEEERQRGNFPDRFSGHQFPNYSSELNVNALLLGDSALYLCASSGLAGDHLDEQYFGPGTRLTVT.

This clonotype occurred many times. The rearrangement links TRBV2 to TRBJ1-4, with D possibly being TRBD1 (6 bases). V lost 6 bases to trimming and J lost 7 bases, with 9 bases between them. The germline V gene encodes CDR1 SNHLY and CDR2 FYNNEI. The CDR3 covers 12 residues. In DNA form, the CDR3 reads TGTGCCAGCAGCCAGGGGTCTGAAAAACTGTTTTTT. This sequence encodes CASSQGSEKLFF.

This clonotype was picked up many times. The rearrangement links TRBV28 to TRBJ2-7, with 9 bases identical to TRBD2. The CDR3 sequence is 15 residues long. Losses at the gene ends were 5 bases for V and 2 bases for J; bases not matched to a gene: 7. From germline, CDR1 is MDHEN and CDR2 SYDVKM. The CDR3 sequence is CASSKTSGRTYEQYF. In DNA, the CDR3 is TGTGCCAGCAGTAAGACTAGCGGTCGTACCTACGAGCAGTACTTC.

The gene calls are TRBV10-3 and TRBJ2-7; TRBD2 is a possible D gene (7 bases). Trimming shortened V by 11 bases and J by 4 bases, and 21 bases separated the two germline ends. Germline V gene lookup returns CDR1 ENHRY and CDR2 SYGVKD. The CDR3 covers 14 residues. The CDR3 DNA reads as TGTGCCGTGTCGGGGGGCAGGGTTGGGTACGAGCAGTACTTC. As protein: CAVSGGRVGYEQYF.

The sample holds many counts of this clonotype. Germline is not matched at one junction end, which may reflect a read error. The gene calls are TRBV5-1 and TRBJ2-3, with D possibly TRBD1 on 5 matching bases. This CDR3 has 14 amino acids. The germline V gene encodes CDR1 SGHRS and CDR2 YFSETQ. The CDR3 reads CASSLGDSTDTQYF. CDR3 DNA sequence: TGTGCCAGCAGCTTAGGGGATAGCACAGATACGCAGTATTTT.

This clonotype was observed at least ten times. The rearrangement uses TRBV5-1 and TRBJ2-1; TRBD2 is a possible D gene (6 bases). The ends were cut back, 6 bases at V and 5 bases at J, with 12 bases in the middle. The CDR3 runs 13 residues. In germline, CDR1 is SGHRS, CDR2 YFSETQ. The CDR3: CASNPGLDNEQFF. The CDR3 region has the DNA TGCGCCAGCAACCCGGGACTGGACAATGAGCAGTTCTTC. The full variable domain, rest sourced from reference TRBV5-1 and TRBJ2-1, is KAGVTQTPRYLIKTRGQQVTLSCSPISGHRSVSWYQQTPGQGLQFLFEYFSETQRNKGNFPGRFSGRQFSNSRSEMNVSTLELGDSALYLCASNPGLDNEQFFGPGTRLTVL.

This clonotype has just a few counts. The chain recombines TRBV7-9 with TRBJ1-4, with unresolved D. Deletions cut 4 bases from V and 7 bases from J, with 19 bases between. Germline V gene data show CDR1 as SEHNR and CDR2 as FQNEAQ (reference sequence). CDR3 length: 16 amino acids. CDR3: CASSSIYRERTEKLFF. The CDR3 region has the DNA TGTGCCAGCAGCTCAATCTATAGGGAGAGGACTGAAAAACTGTTTTTT.

Ten or more counts support this clonotype. In DNA form, the CDR3 reads TGTGCCAGCAGTCCCGAGCACCTTTCCTACGAGCAGTACTTC. Translating gives CASSPEHLSYEQYF. The V call is TRBV27, the J call TRBJ2-7; D gene uncertain. Germline V gives CDR1 MNHEY, CDR2 SMNVEV (reference sequence). This CDR3 has 14 amino acids. With 5 bases removed from V and 1 base from J, the gap between germline ends came to 12 bases.

V and J are TRBV10-2 and TRBJ2-2; D gene uncertain. The CDR3 has 12 amino acids. The V end was cut by 4 bases, the J end by 4 bases, with 4 bases between. Germline V gene lookup returns CDR1 WSHSY and CDR2 SAAADI. CDR3 DNA: TGCGCCAGCAGTGCCACCACCGGGGAGCTGTTTTTT. Amino acids: CASSATTGELFF.

This clonotype was picked up a small number of times. V usage is TRBV7-6 and J usage is TRBJ2-1; TRBD2 agrees at 7 bases. The CDR3 runs to 15 residues. V lost 5 bases and J lost 8; bases outside the gene matches: 12. CDR1 SGHVS and CDR2 FNYEAQ come from the germline V gene. The CDR3 spells CASSRDVGGHDEQFF. CDR3 coding DNA: TGTGCCAGCAGCCGGGATGTGGGAGGGCACGATGAGCAGTTCTTC.

This clonotype was counted ten times or more. The genes are TRBV20-1 and TRBJ2-5, with D possibly being TRBD1 or TRBD2 (5 bases each). The CDR3 length is 16 residues. Trimming took off 0 bases at V and 1 base at J, with 15 bases between the two ends. CDR1 DFQATT and CDR2 SNEGSKA come from the germline V gene (reference sequence). The CDR3 is CSARDVWDGTQETQYF. The CDR3 coding sequence is TGCAGTGCTAGAGACGTGTGGGACGGAACCCAAGAGACCCAGTACTTC.

This clonotype came up many times. V usage is TRBV3-1 and J usage is TRBJ1-1; 7 bases match TRBD1. Trimming at V came to 6 bases and at J to 5 bases, leaving 12 bases not matched to a gene. The length of the CDR3 is 15 residues. Germline V gene data show CDR1 as LGHDT and CDR2 as YNNKEL (reference sequence). In DNA, the CDR3 is TGTGCCAGCAGTGCTACAGGGGTAAGGGGTACTGAAGCTTTCTTT. Encoded protein: CASSATGVRGTEAFF.

Ten or more counts support this clonotype. V gene TRBV27 combines with J gene TRBJ2-1; 10 positions agree with TRBD2. The CDR3 consists of 16 residues. V trimming: 2 bases; J trimming: 8 bases; junction bases outside the gene matches: 9. Germline V gene sequence: CDR1 MNHEY, CDR2 SMNVEV (reference sequence). CDR3 DNA sequence: TGTGCCAGCAGTTTAGGGGCTAGCGGGAGTGTAGATGAGCAGTTCTTC. Translating it yields CASSLGASGSVDEQFF.

The sample holds many counts of this clonotype. The chain combines TRBV7-2 with TRBJ2-3; weak D call: TRBD2 (6 bases). The CDR3 runs to 15 residues. Trimming removed 1 base from V and 2 bases from J, with 10 bases in between. Germline lookup yields CDR1 SGHTA and CDR2 FQGNSA. CDR3: CASSLGTTNTDTQYF. The CDR3, as DNA: TGTGCCAGCAGCTTAGGGACTACAAACACAGATACGCAGTATTTT.

V and J are TRBV10-3 and TRBJ2-7; D is perhaps TRBD2 (6 bases). The CDR3 runs 13 residues. The V and J ends lost 10 bases and 0 bases respectively, with 13 bases between them. CDR1 is ENHRY, CDR2 SYGVKD, per germline. The CDR3 is CASTSRDSYEQYF. The CDR3 region has the DNA TGTGCCAGTACTAGCAGGGACTCCTACGAGCAGTACTTC.

Many counts were recorded for this clonotype. The chain carries TRBV6-2 or TRBV6-3 and TRBJ2-3, with 10 nucleotides matching TRBD2. V lost 0 bases and J lost 5; bases outside the gene matches: 5. Germline loops: CDR1 MNHEY, CDR2 SVGEGT. CDR3 size: 16 residues. Here the CDR3 DNA reads TGTGCCAGCAGTTACTCGAGCCTAGCGGGAGTAGATACGCAGTATTTT. Amino acid sequence: CASSYSSLAGVDTQYF.

The V gene is TRBV20-1, the J gene TRBJ2-3; the match to TRBD1 covers 9 bases. In germline, CDR1 is DFQATT, CDR2 SNEGSKA (reference sequence). This CDR3 region has 20 residues. V was pared by 2 bases and J by 0 bases, with 18 bases of the junction left unmatched. The CDR3 sequence: CSARKDSGTGFVASTDTQYF. Here the CDR3 DNA reads TGCAGTGCTAGAAAGGACTCCGGGACAGGGTTCGTCGCTAGCACAGATACGCAGTATTTT.

This clonotype was detected ten times or more. V gene TRBV20-1 combines with J gene TRBJ2-5; TRBD2 matches 9 bases. The CDR3 is made up of 13 amino acids. Trimming at V came to 5 bases and at J to 2 bases, leaving 3 bases not matched to a gene. Germline CDR1 DFQATT, CDR2 SNEGSKA (reference sequence). CDR3 sequence (DNA): TGCAGTGCTGTTAGCGGGGGACAAGAGACCCAGTACTTC. This translates into CSAVSGGQETQYF.

Only a few counts were recorded for this clonotype. The chain recombines TRBV3-1 with TRBJ2-1; 7 bases line up with TRBD2. CDR1 is LGHDT and CDR2 is YNNKEL in the germline V gene (reference sequence). The junction had 2 bases not matched to a gene; V was cut back by 1 base and J by 11 bases. The CDR3 consists of 12 residues. The CDR3: CASSQVGGKQFF. The DNA for the CDR3 is TGTGCCAGCAGCCAAGTGGGGGGGAAGCAGTTCTTC.

J is TRBJ1-4 and V is TRBV6-1, with TRBD1 as a possible D gene (6 bases). V lost 4 bases, J lost 3 bases, and 15 bases lay in between. The CDR3 length is 16 residues. The V gene's germline CDR1 is MNHNS and CDR2 SASEGT. The CDR3 bases are TGTGCCAGCAGTGCTCTAACAGGGAAATCTAATGAAAAACTGTTTTTT. This translates into CASSALTGKSNEKLFF.

The rearrangement links TRBV20-1 to TRBJ1-2, with 7 bases that match TRBD1. Unmatched junction bases numbered 6, after V lost 1 base and J lost 4 bases. This CDR3 is 14 amino acids long. Germline CDR1 is DFQATT and CDR2 is SNEGSKA (reference sequence). The CDR3 region has the DNA TGCAGTGCTAGAGGACAGGGAGGTTTCTATGGCTACACCTTC. It encodes CSARGQGGFYGYTF.

This clonotype has just a few counts. The chain joins TRBV6-1 to TRBJ2-3, with D possibly matching TRBD2 (5 bases). Trimming pared 0 bases from V and 5 bases from J, leaving 12 bases between. Germline CDR1 reads MNHNS; CDR2 reads SASEGT. The CDR3 runs 15 residues. The CDR3: CASSEARGWGDTQYF. The CDR3 DNA follows: TGTGCCAGCAGTGAAGCGAGAGGGTGGGGAGATACGCAGTATTTT.

This clonotype was detected many times. The chain has TRBV13 and TRBJ2-7; the match to TRBD2 covers 11 bases. CDR1 is PRHDT, CDR2 FYEKMQ, per germline (reference sequence). CDR3 length equals 16 residues. Unmatched junction bases numbered 11, after V lost 8 bases and J lost 2 bases. The CDR3 region has the DNA TGTGCCAGCGGAACCACGGGACTAGCGGAGCCCTACGAGCAGTACTTC. Its protein is CASGTTGLAEPYEQYF.